The clone carrying this T cell receptor beta chain appeared once. Sequencing used immunoSEQ multiplex PCR; TCRdb keeps in-frame clones, though not all of them. The sample includes roughly 190,000 clones, roughly 80% of them seen just once. Germline CDR1 MNHEY, CDR2 SMNVEV (reference sequence). V was shortened by 5 bases and J by 3 bases, with 14 bases between the two germline ends. This CDR3 region has 15 residues. The data belong to a study of blood T cell repertoires in COVID-19. Enrollees, about 18 to 89 years old, lived in about two dozen US areas. Sequenced sample: PBMCs or T cells enriched from blood (not recorded which). The rearrangement links TRBV27 to TRBJ1-5, with D perhaps TRBD1 (6 bases). The sequence was obtained from a woman in her thirties who had recovered from COVID-19. As DNA, the CDR3 is TGTGCCAGCAGTCCCTCAGGGGTTTACAATCAGCCCCAGCATTTT. It translates to CASSPSGVYNQPQHF.